This T cell receptor beta chain originates from a study of T-cell memory formation after mild COVID-19. Broader study findings: The CD4+ clones that contracted clustered mainly within CM and EM, and the CD8+ clones concentrated in EMRA. Clones that contracted from day 15 to 85 had balanced CD4/CD8; later expanders were CD4+ biased. Certain responding clones were present in pre-infection memory, suggesting participation of cross-reactive memory.

TCR alpha and TCR beta cDNA libraries with sample barcodes and UMIs came from 5'RACE using constant-segment primers. MiXCR, applied by TCRdb to the 5' RACE reads, yields one record per CDR3 protein. This repertoire shows around 320,000 distinct CDR3 sequences, approximately 14% found once; its top ten account for around 20%. J was trimmed by 0 bases and V by 4 bases; bases with no gene match: 1. The germline gives CDR1 LGHDT, CDR2 YNNKEL (reference sequence). CDR3 length equals 14 residues. Worth noting for this clonotype: The antigen remains undetermined. The CDR3 does not close with the conserved phenylalanine or tryptophan, likely indicating a read error.

Specimen: PBMCs or a T cell subset sorted from them (not recorded which). This chain joins TRBV3-1 and TRBJ2-7; 9 nucleotides align to TRBD2. The source of this sequence is a man in his late teens or twenties who had mild COVID-19 (a few samples of this study predate the infection). Cell type and time point are not known. CDR3 bases: TGTGCCAGCAGCCCTAGCGGGGTCTCCTACGAGCAGTACATC. This gives the protein CASSPSGVSYEQYI.